This T cell receptor beta chain was captured in a study of metastatic and nonmetastatic thyroid tumors. A note on this clone: The antigen remains undetermined.

Treatment of any kind had been given to no patient before thyroid surgery. As originally analysed: CDR3 differences across clinicopathological groups were used to build a distant-metastasis classifier for papillary thyroid cancer. With MiXCR, TCRdb reprocessed the PCR reads. What appears here as the V and J calls and clone size reflects TCRdb's work, not the paper's. The sample holds fewer than 40,000 clones; 35% to 40% are singletons and the top ten take about 20%. Study-level points and caveats: Reportedly, malignant thyroid tumors had significantly higher TCR beta diversity than benign nodules, in blood and tumor.

The receptor was derived from a female donor with papillary thyroid cancer or a benign thyroid nodule (not recorded which). Some clones in this sample may be carry-over from other donors' samples. Sequenced sample: tumor tissue.

CDR3 region: CASSFDVSRYEQYF. CDR3 bases: TGTGCCAGCAGCTTTGACGTTTCGCGGTACGAGCAGTACTTC. This chain links TRBV11-2 with TRBJ2-7; D is undetermined. CDR3 size: 14 residues. Germline CDR1 reads SGHAT; CDR2 reads FQNNGV. V was clipped by 3 bases and J by 4 bases, with 13 bases between them.